This T cell receptor (beta chain) was recorded in a study of blood T cell repertoires in COVID-19. Study context: The analysed material was cDNA or gDNA that came from T cells, B-cell-depleted T cells, or PBMCs.

Method: immunoSEQ multiplex PCR; TCRdb's copy keeps in-frame clones and lacks some. The sample shows roughly 280,000 clones, around 90% of them seen only once. V was trimmed by 1 base and J by 4 bases, leaving 8 bases between them. CDR1 is LGHDT and CDR2 is YNNKEL in the germline V gene (reference sequence). CDR3 size: 14 residues. The chain has TRBV3-1 (or the pseudogene TRBV3-2) and TRBJ2-1; no reliable D call. What was sequenced was peripheral blood. The TCR sequence derives from a woman aged 60-75 years with COVID-19, enrolled during active disease. For the CDR3, the DNA is TGTGCCAGCAGCCAAGGCGTGAGGTACAATGAGCAGTTCTTC. Its translation is CASSQGVRYNEQFF.